These 25 T cell receptor beta chains were all obtained from the same sample, sequenced in a study of blood T cell repertoires in COVID-19. The method was immunoSEQ multiplex PCR; TCRdb's version includes in-frame clones alone and lacks a portion of them. The sample includes a few hundred thousand clones, around 92% of them seen just once. Sequencing used peripheral blood. These receptors originate from a woman aged 30 to 39 with COVID-19, enrolled during active disease.

This sequence joins TRBV28 and TRBJ2-7, with 7 bases identical to TRBD1. After removal of 8 bases from V and 2 bases from J, the junction contained 12 bases not matched to a gene. This CDR3 has 15 residues. CDR1 is MDHEN and CDR2 is SYDVKM in the germline V gene. CDR3 nucleotide sequence: TGTGCCAGCGGGTCTCTTGGGCAGGGGGCCTACGAGCAGTACTTC. It codes for CASGSLGQGAYEQYF.

The chain is built from TRBV19 and TRBJ1-2; TRBD1 agrees at 7 bases. Germline-derived CDR1 and CDR2 are LNHDA and SQIVND (reference sequence). J lost 4 bases, V lost 5 bases, and 7 bases had no gene match. The CDR3 loop spans 14 amino acids. This CDR3 is CASSPTGMFYGYTF. CDR3 DNA: TGTGCCAGTAGTCCGACAGGGATGTTCTATGGCTACACCTTC.

This rearrangement joins TRBV28 to TRBJ1-5; D remains unclear. V was pared by 2 bases and J by 0 bases, with 11 bases between. Germline CDR1 MDHEN, CDR2 SYDVKM. The CDR3 totals 16 residues. CDR3 nucleotides: TGTGCCAGCAGTTTAGGTGCTGGGCTTAGCAATCAGCCCCAGCATTTT. Protein product: CASSLGAGLSNQPQHF.

CDR3 residues: CASSLLTGNTEAFF. In nucleotides, the CDR3 is TGTGCCAGCAGCCTCCTTACAGGGAACACTGAAGCTTTCTTT. This chain connects TRBV7-9 to TRBJ1-1, with D tentatively TRBD1 (5 bases). Trimming took 5 bases from V and 1 from J, leaving 11 bases between them. This CDR3 is built from 14 residues. Germline CDR1 and CDR2: SEHNR and FQNEAQ (reference sequence). The variable domain in full, with the rest retrieved from reference TRBV7-9 and TRBJ1-1, is DTGVSQNPRHKITKRGQNVTFRCDPISEHNRLYWYRQTLGQGPEFLTYFQNEAQLEKSRLLSDRFSAERPKGSFSTLEIQRTEQGDSAMYLCASSLLTGNTEAFFGQGTRLTVV.

V is TRBV3-1 (or the pseudogene TRBV3-2) and J is TRBJ2-7; a possible D gene is TRBD1 (6 bases). Trimming pared 3 bases from V and 0 bases from J, leaving 15 bases between. The CDR3 spans 16 residues. Germline V lookup: CDR1 LGHDT, CDR2 YNNKEL (reference sequence). In DNA form, the CDR3 reads TGTGCCAGCAGCCAGGTGGGGACACTAGTCTCCTACGAGCAGTACTTC. As protein: CASSQVGTLVSYEQYF.

The chain is built from TRBV29-1 and TRBJ1-5, with TRBD1 as a possible D gene (5 bases). This CDR3 is 13 amino acids long. V gave up 7 bases and J gave up 5 bases, with 15 bases separating them. The V gene's germline CDR1 is SQVTM and CDR2 ANQGSEA. CDR3 sequence: CSARSGVDQPQHF. The CDR3 nucleotides are TGCAGCGCCCGTTCGGGGGTCGATCAGCCCCAGCATTTT.

Notes on this clone: At one of its ends the junction is not consistent with the germline gene, which may arise from a read error. V usage is TRBV12-3 or TRBV12-4 and J usage is TRBJ1-1; possibly TRBD1 for D (5 bases). The CDR3 is 11 amino acids. CDR3 residues: CASRMDTEAFF. In nucleotides, the CDR3 is TGTGCCAGCAGGATGGACACCGAAGCTTTCTTT.

The chain recombines TRBV18 with TRBJ1-1; 10 bases agree with TRBD1. This CDR3 region has 15 residues. Germline CDR1 is KGHSH and CDR2 is LQKENI. V was clipped by 4 bases and J by 6 bases; unmatched bases: 8. This chain's CDR3 is CASSRPGTGVAEAFF. The CDR3 region has the DNA TGTGCCAGCTCACGTCCCGGGACAGGGGTGGCTGAAGCTTTCTTT.

V and J are TRBV5-1 and TRBJ1-2, with 7 bases matching TRBD1. This CDR3 spans 13 amino acids. The V gene's germline CDR1 is SGHRS and CDR2 YFSETQ. J gave up 7 bases and V 3 bases, and 6 bases lay outside the gene matches. CDR3 DNA: TGCGCCAGCAGCTCCGACAGGGTGTCTGGCTACACCTTC. It encodes CASSSDRVSGYTF.

The rearrangement joins TRBV6-5 to TRBJ2-1; 8 positions match TRBD2. Germline CDR1 is MNHEY and CDR2 is SVGAGI. The ends lost 2 bases at V and 10 bases at J; junction bases unmatched: 4. The CDR3 loop spans 13 amino acids. The CDR3 DNA follows: TGTGCCAGCAGTTACCGGGGGGGAGGGGAGCAGTTCTTC. Translation gives CASSYRGGGEQFF.

The chain couples TRBV7-8 to TRBJ1-1; tentative D call: TRBD1 (6 bases). Germline CDR1 reads SGHVS; CDR2 reads FQNEAQ. The CDR3 is made up of 16 amino acids. Trimming removed 1 base at V and 0 bases at J, with 12 bases between. CDR3 nucleotide sequence: TGTGCCAGCAGCTTAGGGACAGCCCTTTTGAACACTGAAGCTTTCTTT. Amino acid sequence: CASSLGTALLNTEAFF.

The gene calls are TRBV28 and TRBJ2-7; 9 nucleotides match TRBD1. The germline V gene has CDR1 MDHEN and CDR2 SYDVKM. The V segment lost 4 bases and the J segment 7 bases; nucleotides outside the gene matches: 14. The length of the CDR3 is 16 residues. This CDR3 is CASSSLEQGAAGEQYF. The CDR3 DNA reads as TGTGCCAGCAGTTCCCTAGAACAGGGGGCGGCTGGGGAGCAGTACTTC.

This sequence joins TRBV7-2 and TRBJ2-5; 7 bases line up with TRBD2. The trim removed 3 bases at V and 4 bases at J, leaving 2 bases unmatched. This CDR3 has 13 residues. Looked up from germline, CDR1 is SGHTA and CDR2 is FQGNSA. The CDR3 nucleotides read TGTGCCAGCAGCTTCGGACTAGGAGAGACCCAGTACTTC. As protein: CASSFGLGETQYF.

The chain links TRBV9 to TRBJ2-1, with 9 bases fitting TRBD2. CDR3 length: 16 amino acids. The V and J ends lost 4 bases and 3 bases, in that order; junction bases with no gene match: 8. Germline V lookup: CDR1 SGDLS, CDR2 YYNGEE. CDR3 protein: CASSHRQRGDYNEQFF. CDR3 bases: TGTGCCAGCAGCCATCGACAGCGGGGGGACTACAATGAGCAGTTCTTC.

The gene calls are TRBV7-8 and TRBJ1-2; a possible D gene is TRBD1 (5 bases). This CDR3 has 13 residues. Germline V gene lookup returns CDR1 SGHVS and CDR2 FQNEAQ. The germline V and J ends were trimmed by 3 bases and 2 bases, with 7 bases remaining between them. In DNA form, the CDR3 reads TGTGCCAGCAGCTTGGACACAAACTATGGCTACACCTTC. It translates to CASSLDTNYGYTF. The entire variable domain, with the rest obtained from reference TRBV7-8 and TRBJ1-2, is as follows: GAGVSQSPRYKVAKRGQDVALRCDPISGHVSLFWYQQALGQGPEFLTYFQNEAQLDKSGLPSDRFFAERPEGSVSTLKIQRTQQEDSAVYLCASSLDTNYGYTFGSGTRLTVV.

This chain connects TRBV11-2 to TRBJ2-1; 13 bases match TRBD2. CDR1 and CDR2 from the germline V gene are SGHAT and FQNNGV. The trim removed 4 bases at V and 3 bases at J, leaving 6 bases unmatched. CDR3 length equals 17 residues. The CDR3, as DNA: TGTGCCAGCAGCTCCGGGACTAGCGGGAAGAGCTACAATGAGCAGTTCTTC. It codes for CASSSGTSGKSYNEQFF.

The chain recombines TRBV6-2 or TRBV6-3 with TRBJ2-4, with 16 bases that match TRBD2. Germline-derived CDR1 and CDR2 are MNHEY and SVGEGT. The length of the CDR3 is 18 residues. J lost 4 bases, V lost 0 bases, and 3 bases had no gene match. In DNA form, the CDR3 reads TGTGCCAGCAGTTACTCTTTGGGACTAGCGGGAGGGAAAAACATTCAGTACTTC. Translating it yields CASSYSLGLAGGKNIQYF.

The chain is built from TRBV7-2 and TRBJ2-3, with D tentatively TRBD1 (5 bases). Germline V gene data show CDR1 as SGHTA and CDR2 as FQGNSA. This CDR3 has 16 residues. With 1 base removed from V and 2 bases from J, the gap between germline ends came to 13 bases. As DNA, the CDR3 is TGTGCCAGCAGCTTAGGAGTCCAGGGCTTCACAGATACGCAGTATTTT. It encodes CASSLGVQGFTDTQYF.

This chain uses TRBV7-2 with TRBJ2-1, with 7 bases aligning to TRBD2. The V segment lost 1 base and the J segment 1 base; nucleotides outside the gene matches: 4. Germline V gene data show CDR1 as SGHTA and CDR2 as FQGNSA. The CDR3 spans 16 residues. In nucleotides, the CDR3 is TGTGCCAGCAGCTTAGGGGGTAGCGGGTCCTACAATGAGCAGTTCTTC. Protein sequence: CASSLGGSGSYNEQFF. The variable domain in full, completed from reference TRBV7-2 and TRBJ2-1, reads GAGVSQSPSNKVTEKGKDVELRCDPISGHTALYWYRQSLGQGLEFLIYFQGNSAPDKSGLPSDRFSAERTGGSVSTLTIQRTQQEDSAVYLCASSLGGSGSYNEQFFGPGTRLTVL.

The chain is built from TRBV7-2 and TRBJ2-1, with 10 bases identical to TRBD2. V dropped 5 bases and J dropped 9; count of bases not matched to a gene: 13. CDR1 and CDR2 (germline): SGHTA, FQGNSA. The CDR3 has 16 amino acids. The CDR3 loop is CASSPRALAGVGEQFF. For the CDR3, the DNA is TGTGCCAGCAGCCCCCGGGCCCTAGCGGGGGTTGGTGAGCAGTTCTTC. The entire variable domain, with the rest obtained from reference TRBV7-2 and TRBJ2-1, is as follows: GAGVSQSPSNKVTEKGKDVELRCDPISGHTALYWYRQSLGQGLEFLIYFQGNSAPDKSGLPSDRFSAERTGGSVSTLTIQRTQQEDSAVYLCASSPRALAGVGEQFFGPGTRLTVL.

The chain carries TRBV6-6 and TRBJ2-3, with 9 bases lining up with TRBD2. The length of the CDR3 is 16 residues. CDR1 and CDR2 from the germline V gene are MNHNY and SVGAGI (reference sequence). Unmatched junction bases numbered 11, after V lost 6 bases and J lost 4 bases. CDR3 region: CASRTRAGGRSDTQYF. The CDR3 DNA sequence: TGTGCCAGCAGGACCCGCGCGGGGGGGCGTTCAGATACGCAGTATTTT.

The CDR3 loop is CASGLVPFGVGGGYTF. The CDR3 DNA sequence: TGTGCTAGTGGTTTAGTGCCCTTCGGGGTTGGGGGCGGCTACACCTTC. The J gene is TRBJ1-2, the V gene TRBV12-5, with a weak D call TRBD1 (6 bases). Germline loops: CDR1 LGHNT, CDR2 FRNRAP. The CDR3 runs to 16 residues. Between the trimmed V and J ends, which lost 3 bases and 8 bases, there was a span of 22 bases.

CDR3 nucleotide sequence: TGTGCCAGCAGTTACGGGCCGGATCCCCAGCCCCAGCATTTT. Translated: CASSYGPDPQPQHF. The V gene is TRBV6-6, the J gene TRBJ1-5; D not certain. Germline V gives CDR1 MNHNY, CDR2 SVGAGI (reference sequence). Trimming left V 2 bases short and J 7 bases short, with 12 bases between. The CDR3 runs to 14 residues.

V is TRBV7-2 and J is TRBJ2-5; possible D gene TRBD2, 6 bases. Deletions cut 3 bases from V and 5 bases from J, with 13 bases between. Germline assignment: CDR1 SGHTA and CDR2 FQGNSA. This CDR3 region has 14 residues. The DNA for the CDR3 is TGTGCCAGCAGCTTTGGCGCGGGGCGGGAGACCCAGTACTTC. As protein: CASSFGAGRETQYF.

The CDR3, as DNA: TGTGCCAGCAGTTTGTTGGTAGCGGGGGGATTGAATGAGCAGTTCTTC. It encodes CASSLLVAGGLNEQFF. This chain joins TRBV27 and TRBJ2-1; 10 bases fit TRBD2. The V segment lost 3 bases and the J segment 7 bases; nucleotides outside the gene matches: 9. The germline V gene has CDR1 MNHEY and CDR2 SMNVEV (reference sequence). The CDR3 covers 16 residues.